These 26 T cell receptor beta chains originate from one sample sequenced in a study of siplizumab effects on memory and regulatory T cells. Using immunoSEQ multiplex PCR, the repertoire was profiled, and TCRdb retains in-frame clones only, with some absent. The sample has fewer than 120,000 clones, roughly 90% seen once; the top ten hold approximately 1.2%. Sample: CD4+ T cells sorted from blood. These receptors were taken from a human donor in good health.

CDR3 nucleotide sequence: TGTGCCAGCAGCCTTACACGGGACAGCAAAAACACTGAAGCTTTCTTT. As protein: CASSLTRDSKNTEAFF. The V call is TRBV11-2, the J call TRBJ1-1; 7 bases are a match to TRBD1. The CDR3 extends over 16 amino acids. V dropped 5 bases and J dropped 2; count of bases not matched to a gene: 11. Germline CDR1 is SGHAT and CDR2 is FQNNGV.

The chain uses TRBV30 and TRBJ2-2; either TRBD1 or TRBD2 may supply D (5 bases each). V was cut by 0 bases and J by 7 bases, with 9 bases left in between. Germline CDR1 and CDR2: GTSNPN and SVGIG (reference sequence). There are 13 residues in the CDR3. The CDR3 nucleotides are TGTGCCTGGAGTGTACGGGACGTCGGGGAGCTGTTTTTT. Amino acids: CAWSVRDVGELFF.

About this clone: The sample has other DNA sequences that encode this CDR3 too. This chain links TRBV18 with TRBJ2-7; no clear D. In germline, CDR1 is KGHSH, CDR2 LQKENI. The CDR3 consists of 13 residues. Trimming took off 0 bases at V and 1 base at J, with 4 bases between the two ends. CDR3 sequence (DNA): TGTGCCAGCTCACCACCGAGTTCCTACGAGCAGTACTTC. Protein sequence: CASSPPSSYEQYF.

The chain recombines TRBV7-2 with TRBJ2-2; D not resolved. The CDR3 is made up of 16 amino acids. The V end was cut by 5 bases, the J end by 1 base, with 14 bases between. CDR1 SGHTA and CDR2 FQGNSA come from the germline V gene. The CDR3 region has the DNA TGTGCCAGCAGCCCACGGAGTTCACTGAACACCGGGGAGCTGTTTTTT. Protein: CASSPRSSLNTGELFF.

The V and J genes are TRBV19 and TRBJ2-1; 7 nucleotides agree with TRBD2. Germline-derived CDR1 and CDR2 are LNHDA and SQIVND (reference sequence). V gave up 4 bases and J gave up 9 bases; unmatched junction bases: 12. This CDR3 region has 15 residues. The CDR3 region has the DNA TGTGCCAGTAGTAGGTGGGAGGGTGACTTTGGTGAGCAGTTCTTC. It encodes CASSRWEGDFGEQFF.

The chain has TRBV7-9 and TRBJ1-1; a possible D gene is TRBD1 (6 bases). The CDR3 loop spans 13 amino acids. Germline V lookup: CDR1 SEHNR, CDR2 FQNEAQ (reference sequence). V was cut by 1 base and J by 8 bases, with 11 bases left in between. The CDR3 loop is CASSLVRTEEAFF. Here the CDR3 DNA reads TGTGCCAGCAGCTTAGTACGGACAGAAGAAGCTTTCTTT.

J is TRBJ1-5 and V is TRBV27, with 7 positions matching TRBD1. Trimming cost V 0 bases and J 1 base; bases outside gene matches: 0. Germline values: CDR1 MNHEY, CDR2 SMNVEV (reference sequence). The CDR3 has 15 residues. The DNA for the CDR3 is TGTGCCAGCAGTTTATCCAGGGGGAGCAATCAGCCCCAGCATTTT. Translation: CASSLSRGSNQPQHF.

The chain recombines TRBV19 with TRBJ2-7; 10 bases map to TRBD2. The CDR3 has 14 amino acids. Germline CDR1 is LNHDA and CDR2 is SQIVND (reference sequence). Germline trimming cut 6 bases from V and 2 bases from J; bases unmatched to any gene: 4. CDR3 DNA sequence: TGTGCCAGTAGCTCAGCGGGGGGGACCTACGAGCAGTACTTC. It is translated as CASSSAGGTYEQYF.

The chain is built from TRBV13 and TRBJ2-5; 7 nucleotides line up with TRBD2. After removal of 2 bases from V and 7 bases from J, the junction contained 13 bases not matched to a gene. CDR3 length: 16 residues. Germline loops: CDR1 PRHDT, CDR2 FYEKMQ (reference sequence). CDR3 coding DNA: TGTGCCAGCAGCTTACGGCAGTCGCGGGAGCGGGTGACCCAGTACTTC. It is translated as CASSLRQSRERVTQYF.

The rearrangement links TRBV11-2 to TRBJ2-3; D remains ambiguous. CDR1 is SGHAT and CDR2 is FQNNGV in the germline V gene. V shed 1 base and J shed 4 bases, with 3 bases lying between them. The CDR3 runs to 12 residues. DNA of the CDR3: TGTGCCAGCAGCTTAGTTTCAGATACGCAGTATTTT. It specifies CASSLVSDTQYF.

This rearrangement joins TRBV18 to TRBJ2-3; 7 positions agree with TRBD1. The CDR3 has 15 amino acids. Per the germline V gene, CDR1 is KGHSH and CDR2 is LQKENI. The V gene end was trimmed by 4 bases and the J gene end by 0 bases; junction bases not matched to a gene: 4. The CDR3 DNA reads as TGTGCCAGCTCACTAGGGACAGCTAGCACAGATACGCAGTATTTT. It is translated as CASSLGTASTDTQYF.

This rearrangement joins TRBV7-8 to TRBJ1-1; D possibly corresponds to TRBD1 (5 bases). In germline, CDR1 is SGHVS, CDR2 FQNEAQ. The germline V and J ends were trimmed by 3 bases and 6 bases, with 11 bases remaining between them. This CDR3 comprises 13 residues. The CDR3 loop reads CASSLSGWPEAFF. CDR3 in DNA: TGTGCCAGCAGCTTGTCAGGGTGGCCTGAAGCTTTCTTT. Drawing the rest from reference TRBV7-8 and TRBJ1-1, the complete variable domain is GAGVSQSPRYKVAKRGQDVALRCDPISGHVSLFWYQQALGQGPEFLTYFQNEAQLDKSGLPSDRFFAERPEGSVSTLKIQRTQQEDSAVYLCASSLSGWPEAFFGQGTRLTVV.

This clone is categorized as medium-sized. The rearrangement links TRBV2 to TRBJ1-5, with TRBD1 matching over 9 bases. Germline lookup yields CDR1 SNHLY and CDR2 FYNNEI. The CDR3 spans 15 residues. Trimming at V came to 1 base and at J to 6 bases, leaving 4 bases not matched to a gene. CDR3 sequence (DNA): TGTGCCAGCAGTGAAGAGGGGACAGGGACTCAGCCCCAGCATTTT. This sequence encodes CASSEEGTGTQPQHF.

The chain recombines TRBV19 with TRBJ2-5; a weak D match, TRBD2 (5 bases). V gave up 6 bases and J gave up 5 bases, with 25 bases separating them. The CDR3 covers 17 residues. The germline CDR1 and CDR2 sequences are LNHDA and SQIVND (reference sequence). This chain's CDR3 is CASSWARRERVGETQYF. The DNA for the CDR3 is TGTGCCAGTAGCTGGGCCCGGAGAGAGAGGGTCGGCGAGACCCAGTACTTC.

The chain couples TRBV5-1 to TRBJ2-7; a weak D match, TRBD1 (7 bases). V dropped 0 bases and J dropped 6 bases, with 19 bases sitting between them. CDR1 is SGHRS, CDR2 YFSETQ, per germline. The CDR3 extends over 16 amino acids. The CDR3 DNA follows: TGCGCCAGCAGCTTGGCCGGAGCAGGGGGAGGTCGCGAGCAGTACTTC. This codes for CASSLAGAGGGREQYF. Full variable domain (outside the CDR3, taken from reference TRBV5-1 and TRBJ2-7): KAGVTQTPRYLIKTRGQQVTLSCSPISGHRSVSWYQQTPGQGLQFLFEYFSETQRNKGNFPGRFSGRQFSNSRSEMNVSTLELGDSALYLCASSLAGAGGGREQYFGPGTRLTVT.

The gene calls are TRBV9 and TRBJ2-5; D is uncertain. CDR1 SGDLS and CDR2 YYNGEE come from the germline V gene. This CDR3 is 16 amino acids long. Trimming cost V 0 bases and J 4 bases, with 16 bases left between them. The CDR3 DNA follows: TGTGCCAGCAGCGTAGGGATAACCCCCCCGGGAGAGACCCAGTACTTC. This encodes CASSVGITPPGETQYF. Together with reference TRBV9 and TRBJ2-5, the CDR3 gives the full variable domain: DSGVTQTPKHLITATGQRVTLRCSPRSGDLSVYWYQQSLDQGLQFLIQYYNGEERAKGNILERFSAQQFPDLHSELNLSSLELGDSALYFCASSVGITPPGETQYFGPGTRLLVL.

The genes are TRBV19 and TRBJ2-7, with 10 bases aligning to TRBD1. CDR3 length: 16 amino acids. The V gene's germline CDR1 is LNHDA and CDR2 SQIVND (reference sequence). V shed 7 bases, J shed 2 bases, and the junction held 11 bases outside the gene matches. The CDR3 DNA reads as TGTGCCAGTACCCCCGCGACAGGGGGCCATCCCTACGAGCAGTACTTC. Translated: CASTPATGGHPYEQYF.

The V gene is TRBV6-1, the J gene TRBJ2-4; D is perhaps TRBD1 (6 bases). V lost 1 base, J lost 5 bases, and 6 bases lay in between. Germline V gene data show CDR1 as MNHNS and CDR2 as SASEGT. The CDR3 is made up of 13 amino acids. CDR3 DNA sequence: TGTGCCAGCAGTGAAGAGGGGGAAAACATTCAGTACTTC. Encoded protein: CASSEEGENIQYF.

The chain recombines TRBV5-4 with TRBJ2-1; TRBD1 matches at 7 bases. The germline V gene has CDR1 SGHNT and CDR2 YYREEE (reference sequence). This CDR3 comprises 17 residues. Trimming took 4 bases from V and 0 from J; bases not matched to a gene: 10. CDR3 in DNA: TGTGCCAGCAGCCCTTCGAGACAGGGCATCTCCTACAATGAGCAGTTCTTC. Translation gives CASSPSRQGISYNEQFF.

This clone showed up just once. In DNA, the CDR3 is TGTGCCAGCAGCACCACCGGGGCCAAAGAGACCCAGTACTTC. As protein: CASSTTGAKETQYF. The V gene is TRBV9, the J gene TRBJ2-5; D might be TRBD1 or TRBD2, each matching 5 bases. Germline CDR1 is SGDLS and CDR2 is YYNGEE. V was trimmed by 4 bases and J by 3 bases, leaving 13 bases between them. The CDR3 totals 14 residues. Based on the CDR3 plus reference TRBV9 and TRBJ2-5, the full variable domain is DSGVTQTPKHLITATGQRVTLRCSPRSGDLSVYWYQQSLDQGLQFLIQYYNGEERAKGNILERFSAQQFPDLHSELNLSSLELGDSALYFCASSTTGAKETQYFGPGTRLLVL.

V gene TRBV6-4 combines with J gene TRBJ1-1; tentative D call: TRBD1 (5 bases). The CDR3 covers 14 residues. V was cut by 6 bases and J by 4 bases, with 15 bases left in between. Germline V gene sequence: CDR1 MRHNA, CDR2 SNTAGT. DNA of the CDR3: TGTGCCAGCAGAGCGGTCCCCGGGGGCACTGAAGCTTTCTTT. Its translation is CASRAVPGGTEAFF.

V gene TRBV9 combines with J gene TRBJ1-3, with D uncertain. Germline-derived CDR1 and CDR2 are SGDLS and YYNGEE. The CDR3 spans 14 residues. Trimming removed 2 bases from V and 2 bases from J, with 8 bases in between. The CDR3 DNA reads TGTGCCAGCAGCGTTTCCCAAGCTGGAAACACCATATATTTT. Translating gives CASSVSQAGNTIYF.

The rearrangement uses TRBV21-1 and TRBJ1-6; the table calls TRBD1, which could not be checked here. TRBV21-1 is annotated as a pseudogene. CDR3 length: 17 amino acids. The CDR3 sequence: CASSKGRGQTYNSPLHF. Here the CDR3 DNA reads TGTGCCAGCAGCAAAGGGAGGGGGCAGACCTATAATTCACCCCTCCACTTT.

This clone was picked up one time. The chain joins TRBV19 to TRBJ1-5, with D possibly being TRBD1 (5 bases). The CDR3 spans 14 residues. The germline CDR1 and CDR2 sequences are LNHDA and SQIVND (reference sequence). The germline V and J ends were trimmed by 4 bases and 7 bases, with 14 bases remaining between them. CDR3 nucleotide sequence: TGTGCCAGTAGTAACCCGGAGGGGTTACAGCCCCAGCATTTT. Amino acid sequence: CASSNPEGLQPQHF.

The chain links TRBV11-1 to TRBJ1-6; no clear D gene. Germline CDR1 is SGHAT and CDR2 is FQDESV (reference sequence). V shed 3 bases and J shed 6 bases, with 12 bases lying between them. This CDR3 comprises 15 residues. CDR3 protein: CASSFRVSGNSPLHF. The CDR3 nucleotides read TGTGCCAGCAGCTTTAGGGTATCGGGTAATTCACCCCTCCACTTT. Drawing the rest from reference TRBV11-1 and TRBJ1-6, the complete variable domain is EAEVAQSPRYKITEKSQAVAFWCDPISGHATLYWYRQILGQGPELLVQFQDESVVDDSQLPKDRFSAERLKGVDSTLKIQPAELGDSAMYLCASSFRVSGNSPLHFGNGTRLTVT.

The chain has TRBV30 and TRBJ1-1; D not certain. The length of the CDR3 is 13 residues. Per the germline V gene, CDR1 is GTSNPN and CDR2 is SVGIG (reference sequence). V was shortened by 7 bases and J by 10 bases, with 22 bases between the two germline ends. CDR3 residues: CASQRSFEFPAFF. CDR3 nucleotides: TGTGCCTCCCAGAGGTCCTTTGAGTTCCCAGCTTTCTTT.